This T cell receptor beta chain is drawn from a study of cytomegalovirus exposure and HLA in healthy donors. Findings of the study overall: What was likely a sequencing artifact was a cluster of highly shared sequence variants. Sequencing depth roughly uniform across donors was assumed in presence/absence analyses. A few of the chains that were CMV-associated were confirmed in vitro to be specific for CMV antigens.

PCR used 60 Vbeta primers and 13 Jbeta primers. Original processing notes: It was a later analysis that counted 75 million to 90 million unique TCR beta chains, of which 9.5 million to 14 million were shared. The data were produced by immunoSEQ multiplex PCR, yet TCRdb's version contains in-frame clones alone and is incomplete. V and J calls and clone size come straight from that table; D and trimming were deduced from the DNA. The table records some 180,000 clones, around 80% of them present only once. The CDR3 is 19 residues long. Unmatched junction bases numbered 15, after V lost 1 base and J lost 1 base. Germline CDR1 reads SEHNR; CDR2 reads FQNEAQ (reference sequence). As for this clone: The antigen remains unidentified.

Sequencing was done on a sample of PBMCs. This clonotype was sampled from a woman in her sixties in good health and CMV-seropositive. V usage is TRBV7-9 and J usage is TRBJ2-5, with 7 positions matching TRBD2. This CDR3 is CASSLGRVGGTPTQETQYF. CDR3 sequence (DNA): TGTGCCAGCAGCTTAGGTCGCGTCGGGGGGACGCCGACCCAAGAGACCCAGTACTTC.